Presented here are 24 T cell receptor beta chains from one specimen sequenced in a study of T cell responses to AZD1222 COVID-19 vaccine. Using immunoSEQ multiplex PCR, the repertoire was profiled, and TCRdb retains in-frame clones only, with some absent. The data hold around 150,000 clones, with about 87% observed a single time. Sequenced material: peripheral blood, taken on day 0 of AZD1222 vaccination. These receptors were taken from an adult in good health.

V usage is TRBV30 and J usage is TRBJ1-6; 7 nucleotides agree with TRBD1. With V trimmed by 4 bases and J by 8 bases, 5 bases remained unmatched. This CDR3 spans 13 amino acids. The germline V gene has CDR1 GTSNPN and CDR2 SVGIG (reference sequence). CDR3 sequence: CAWTGQLDSPLHF. DNA for the CDR3: TGTGCCTGGACGGGACAGCTAGATTCACCCCTCCACTTT. Full variable domain (outside the CDR3, taken from reference TRBV30 and TRBJ1-6): SQTIHQWPATLVQPVGSPLSLECTVEGTSNPNLYWYRQAAGRGLQLLFYSVGIGQISSEVPQNLSASRPQDRQFILSSKKLLLSDSGFYLCAWTGQLDSPLHFGNGTRLTVT.

The chain employs TRBV5-8 and TRBJ1-1; the match to TRBD1 covers 7 bases. CDR3 length: 14 amino acids. V shed 7 bases and J 4 bases; nucleotides not matched to a gene: 10. CDR1 is SGHTS and CDR2 is YDEGEE in the germline V gene. CDR3 in amino acids: CASSKGAAVTEAFF. The CDR3 coding sequence is TGTGCCAGCTCAAAGGGGGCGGCCGTCACTGAAGCTTTCTTT.

The V and J genes are TRBV5-5 and TRBJ1-1, with unresolved D. The CDR3 length is 13 residues. V was clipped by 0 bases and J by 1 base, with 4 bases between them. Germline CDR1 SGHKS, CDR2 YYEKEE (reference sequence). Here the CDR3 DNA reads TGTGCCAGCAGCTTGGTCCCGAACACTGAAGCTTTCTTT. Translation gives CASSLVPNTEAFF. The complete variable domain, with remaining parts taken from reference TRBV5-5 and TRBJ1-1, reads DAGVTQSPTHLIKTRGQQVTLRCSPISGHKSVSWYQQVLGQGPQFIFQYYEKEERGRGNFPDRFSARQFPNYSSELNVNALLLGDSALYLCASSLVPNTEAFFGQGTRLTVV.

The chain links TRBV2 to TRBJ1-4; D remains ambiguous. The CDR3 totals 14 residues. V shed 3 bases and J shed 0 bases, with 5 bases lying between them. Germline V CDR1 and CDR2: SNHLY, FYNNEI. CDR3 in DNA: TGTGCCAGCAGTGACAGTGCAACTAATGAAAAACTGTTTTTT. It encodes CASSDSATNEKLFF.

This chain uses TRBV29-1 with TRBJ2-7; D is unresolved. The CDR3 is 14 residues long. Germline V lookup: CDR1 SQVTM, CDR2 ANQGSEA. The V end was cut by 3 bases, the J end by 0 bases, with 12 bases between. This CDR3 reads CSVDSPEDSYEQYF. CDR3 nucleotides: TGCAGCGTTGATTCCCCAGAGGACTCCTACGAGCAGTACTTC.

V gene TRBV19 combines with J gene TRBJ1-2; D not certain. Per the germline V gene, CDR1 is LNHDA and CDR2 is SQIVND (reference sequence). V was trimmed by 10 bases and J by 5 bases, leaving 17 bases between them. CDR3 size: 13 residues. The CDR3 loop is CATDKGLNYGYTF. The CDR3 DNA reads TGTGCCACCGACAAGGGATTAAATTATGGCTACACCTTC.

The chain joins TRBV12-3 or TRBV12-4 to TRBJ2-3; no clear D. The V end was cut by 3 bases, the J end by 2 bases, with 6 bases between. The CDR3 is 13 residues long. CDR3 DNA sequence: TGTGCCAGCAGTTTCCGTCTCACAGATACGCAGTATTTT. It yields the protein CASSFRLTDTQYF.

The genes are TRBV6-2 or TRBV6-3 and TRBJ2-1; 7 bases are shared with TRBD1. With V trimmed by 6 bases and J by 0 bases, 5 bases remained unmatched. CDR3 length: 15 residues. CDR1 is MNHEY, CDR2 SVGEGT, per germline. CDR3 amino acids: CASSQRGPSYNEQFF. CDR3 DNA sequence: TGTGCCAGCAGCCAAAGGGGGCCCTCCTACAATGAGCAGTTCTTC.

This rearrangement joins TRBV7-9 to TRBJ2-1, with D possibly being TRBD1 (6 bases). V gave up 2 bases and J gave up 8 bases, with 19 bases separating them. Germline assignment: CDR1 SEHNR and CDR2 FQNEAQ (reference sequence). The CDR3 has 16 residues. CDR3 sequence (DNA): TGTGCCAGCAGCTTATCCCGTCTGGGGGCATCGGATGAGCAGTTCTTC. Amino acids: CASSLSRLGASDEQFF.

The chain has TRBV25-1 and TRBJ1-2, with 7 nucleotides matching TRBD1. The CDR3 totals 13 residues. In germline, CDR1 is MGHDK, CDR2 SYGVNS. Trimming took 6 bases from V and 1 from J; bases not matched to a gene: 2. CDR3 DNA: TGTGCCAGCAGAGGACAGGTTAACTATGGCTACACCTTC. Its protein product is CASRGQVNYGYTF.

The chain joins TRBV6-2 or TRBV6-3 to TRBJ2-7; 10 nucleotides align to TRBD2. The ends lost 2 bases at V and 3 bases at J; junction bases unmatched: 7. The CDR3 is made up of 16 amino acids. Germline CDR1 MNHEY, CDR2 SVGEGT. Written as DNA, the CDR3 is TGTGCCAGCAGTTACGGAGCGGGGGGGTTACGCTACGAGCAGTACTTC. Protein: CASSYGAGGLRYEQYF.

This chain uses TRBV28 with TRBJ1-4; D not certain. The ends were cut back, 2 bases at V and 3 bases at J, with 10 bases in the middle. Germline V lookup: CDR1 MDHEN, CDR2 SYDVKM. There are 15 residues in the CDR3. The CDR3 sequence: CASSLVRAANEKLFF. CDR3 bases: TGTGCCAGCAGTTTAGTCCGGGCGGCTAATGAAAAACTGTTTTTT.

This rearrangement joins TRBV4-2 to TRBJ2-1; TRBD2 agrees at 13 bases. The germline V gene encodes CDR1 LGHNA and CDR2 YNFKEQ. The length of the CDR3 is 16 residues. With V trimmed by 4 bases and J by 3 bases, 3 bases remained unmatched. The CDR3: CASSPRTSGSYNEQFF. Written as DNA, the CDR3 is TGTGCCAGCAGCCCGAGGACTAGCGGGAGCTACAATGAGCAGTTCTTC.

This sequence joins TRBV19 and TRBJ1-5, with a tentative D call TRBD1 (5 bases). The germline V gene encodes CDR1 LNHDA and CDR2 SQIVND (reference sequence). V was cut by 3 bases and J by 6 bases, with 12 bases left in between. CDR3 length: 14 residues. CDR3 nucleotides: TGTGCCAGTAGTATTTCGGGGGTCGGTCAGCCCCAGCATTTT. Its protein product is CASSISGVGQPQHF.

This rearrangement joins TRBV6-5 to TRBJ1-6; 10 bases match TRBD1. The length of the CDR3 is 14 residues. In germline, CDR1 is MNHEY, CDR2 SVGAGI. J lost 8 bases, V lost 6 bases, and 4 bases had no gene match. CDR3: CASSRDRGYSPLHF. As DNA, the CDR3 is TGTGCCAGCAGCCGGGACAGGGGTTATTCACCCCTCCACTTT.

This chain links TRBV3-1 (or the pseudogene TRBV3-2) with TRBJ2-1; D gene unclear. The V end lost 1 base, the J end lost 4 bases, and 14 bases lay between the germline ends. Germline CDR1 reads LGHDT; CDR2 reads YNNKEL (reference sequence). The CDR3 extends over 16 amino acids. The CDR3, as DNA: TGTGCCAGCAGCCAAGTAACCCCCCGTCCGTACAATGAGCAGTTCTTC. Its protein product is CASSQVTPRPYNEQFF.

V is TRBV19 and J is TRBJ1-2, with 7 nucleotides matching TRBD1. V dropped 5 bases and J dropped 7; count of bases not matched to a gene: 10. CDR3 length equals 14 residues. CDR1 and CDR2 (germline): LNHDA, SQIVND (reference sequence). In DNA form, the CDR3 reads TGTGCCAGTAGTGGACGGACAGGACGGGTTGGCTACACCTTC. It codes for CASSGRTGRVGYTF.

A few counts support this clone. The chain employs TRBV15 and TRBJ1-5; tentatively, D is TRBD1 (6 bases). CDR1 and CDR2 from the germline V gene are LNHNV and YYDKDF (reference sequence). CDR3 length: 13 residues. V lost 7 bases, J lost 1 base, and 8 bases lay in between. The DNA for the CDR3 is TGTGCCACCAACAGGGAGAGCAATCAGCCCCAGCATTTT. Translated, it gives CATNRESNQPQHF.

The rearrangement links TRBV5-1 to TRBJ2-7; D unresolved. The germline V gene encodes CDR1 SGHRS and CDR2 YFSETQ. V was pared by 4 bases and J by 4 bases, with 9 bases between. This CDR3 is built from 12 residues. DNA for the CDR3: TGCGCCAGCAGCCGCGAAGGGTACGAGCAGTACTTC. The encoded protein is CASSREGYEQYF.

This clone was observed once. The chain joins TRBV9 to TRBJ1-1; perhaps TRBD1 as D (5 bases). The CDR3 is 16 amino acids. The V and J ends lost 3 bases and 6 bases respectively, with 21 bases between them. Germline V gene data show CDR1 as SGDLS and CDR2 as YYNGEE. The CDR3 nucleotides read TGTGCCAGCAGCGAGCCATTAGGGGTTGCGAGGGCTGAAGCTTTCTTT. This gives the protein CASSEPLGVARAEAFF.

The chain joins TRBV28 to TRBJ1-5; TRBD1 matches at 7 bases. Germline trimming cut 6 bases from V and 3 bases from J; bases unmatched to any gene: 5. CDR1 MDHEN and CDR2 SYDVKM come from the germline V gene. The CDR3 is 14 residues long. The CDR3 sequence is CASRSTGYNQPQHF. In nucleotides, the CDR3 is TGTGCCAGCAGGTCGACAGGGTACAATCAGCCCCAGCATTTT.

This rearrangement joins TRBV6-1 to TRBJ1-1; D gene unclear. The CDR3 contains 12 residues. The germline V gene has CDR1 MNHNS and CDR2 SASEGT. V dropped 1 base and J dropped 3 bases, with 3 bases sitting between them. The CDR3 region is CASSEGYTEAFF. The CDR3 nucleotides are TGTGCCAGCAGTGAAGGGTACACTGAAGCTTTCTTT.

The chain carries TRBV20-1 and TRBJ2-1, with D perhaps matching TRBD2 (5 bases). The CDR3 totals 11 residues. Germline V gene data show CDR1 as DFQATT and CDR2 as SNEGSKA (reference sequence). V was trimmed by 7 bases and J by 8 bases, leaving 12 bases between them. For the CDR3, the DNA is TGCAGTGGGACTCTTAGCTATGAGCAGTTCTTC. Translation gives CSGTLSYEQFF.

The rearrangement uses TRBV9 and TRBJ1-1; no firm D call. Trimming left V 0 bases short and J 1 base short, with 7 bases between. The CDR3 has 14 residues. CDR1 is SGDLS, CDR2 YYNGEE, per germline. This CDR3 is CASSVAGANTEAFF. Written as DNA, the CDR3 is TGTGCCAGCAGCGTAGCGGGTGCGAACACTGAAGCTTTCTTT.